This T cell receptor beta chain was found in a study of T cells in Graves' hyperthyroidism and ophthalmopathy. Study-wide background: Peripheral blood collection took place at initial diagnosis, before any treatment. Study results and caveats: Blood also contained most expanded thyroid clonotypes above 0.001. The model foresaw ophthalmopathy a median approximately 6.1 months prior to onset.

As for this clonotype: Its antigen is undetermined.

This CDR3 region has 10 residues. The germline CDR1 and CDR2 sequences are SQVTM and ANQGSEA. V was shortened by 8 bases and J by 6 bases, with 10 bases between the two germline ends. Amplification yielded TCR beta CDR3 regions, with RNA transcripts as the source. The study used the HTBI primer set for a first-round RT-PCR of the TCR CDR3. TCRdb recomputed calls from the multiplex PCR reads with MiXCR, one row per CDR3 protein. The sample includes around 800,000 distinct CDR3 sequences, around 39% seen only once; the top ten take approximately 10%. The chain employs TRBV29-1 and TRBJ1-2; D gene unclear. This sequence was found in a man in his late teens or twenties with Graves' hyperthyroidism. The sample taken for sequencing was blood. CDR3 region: CSRALNGYTF. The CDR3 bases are TGCAGCAGGGCTTTGAATGGCTACACCTTC.